These 26 T cell receptor beta chains originate from one sample sequenced in a study of blood T cell repertoires in COVID-19. Sequencing was performed with immunoSEQ multiplex PCR; in TCRdb, only in-frame clones are kept and a portion is missing. The sample lists under 250,000 clones, roughly 91% occurring once. The source material was peripheral blood. These receptors originate from a man under 40 with COVID-19, enrolled during active disease.

The V and J genes are TRBV2 and TRBJ2-3; 8 nucleotides line up with TRBD2. The CDR3 consists of 15 residues. The V gene end was trimmed by 5 bases and the J gene end by 3 bases; junction bases not matched to a gene: 7. Germline-derived CDR1 and CDR2 are SNHLY and FYNNEI. Written as DNA, the CDR3 is TGTGCCAGCAGTCTGGTGGGCGGGGGGACAGATACGCAGTATTTT. Protein: CASSLVGGGTDTQYF.

The chain couples TRBV5-1 to TRBJ2-5; the match to TRBD1 covers 8 bases. From germline, CDR1 is SGHRS and CDR2 YFSETQ. The CDR3 sequence is 14 residues long. Losses at the gene ends were 4 bases for V and 5 bases for J; bases not matched to a gene: 7. CDR3 sequence reads: CASSRDRPAETQYF. In DNA form, the CDR3 reads TGCGCCAGCAGCAGGGACAGGCCCGCGGAGACCCAGTACTTC.

V gene TRBV9 combines with J gene TRBJ2-1; tentatively, D is TRBD2 (6 bases). This CDR3 has 14 residues. Germline CDR1 reads SGDLS; CDR2 reads YYNGEE. The ends were cut back, 0 bases at V and 12 bases at J, with 16 bases in the middle. The CDR3 loop is CASSVVARGNTQFF. The CDR3 DNA reads as TGTGCCAGCAGCGTAGTAGCACGCGGGAATACGCAGTTCTTC.

J is TRBJ1-5 and V is TRBV28; D possibly corresponds to TRBD1 (5 bases). V lost 7 bases to trimming and J lost 3 bases, with 10 bases between them. The CDR3 totals 13 residues. Germline CDR1 and CDR2: MDHEN and SYDVKM. The CDR3 reads CASKQGINQPQHF. CDR3 in DNA: TGTGCCAGCAAGCAGGGTATCAATCAGCCCCAGCATTTT. Full variable domain (missing parts from reference TRBV28 and TRBJ1-5): DVKVTQSSRYLVKRTGEKVFLECVQDMDHENMFWYRQDPGLGLRLIYFSYDVKMKEKGDIPEGYSVSREKKERFSLILESASTNQTSMYLCASKQGINQPQHFGDGTRLSIL.

The chain combines TRBV4-2 with TRBJ1-4; 7 positions agree with TRBD1. Germline CDR1 is LGHNA and CDR2 is YNFKEQ. The V and J ends lost 1 base and 10 bases, in that order; junction bases with no gene match: 12. CDR3 length equals 16 residues. CDR3 sequence (DNA): TGTGCCAGCAGCCAAGGAAAAACAGGGGCCGCTGGAAAACTGTTTTTT. This sequence encodes CASSQGKTGAAGKLFF.

The chain links TRBV6-5 to TRBJ1-2; tentative D call: TRBD1 (6 bases). The CDR3 covers 15 residues. In germline, CDR1 is MNHEY, CDR2 SVGAGI. V lost 2 bases, J lost 8 bases, and 18 bases lay in between. This CDR3 reads CASSYRIQGTGGYTF. CDR3 nucleotides: TGTGCCAGCAGTTACCGAATCCAGGGGACCGGCGGCTACACCTTC.

This clone came up once. The chain recombines TRBV19 with TRBJ1-5; D unclear. CDR3 length: 13 amino acids. In germline, CDR1 is LNHDA, CDR2 SQIVND (reference sequence). V lost 7 bases and J lost 3, with 10 bases in between. The CDR3, as DNA: TGTGCCAGTAAGGACGGACTCAATCAGCCCCAGCATTTT. This translates into CASKDGLNQPQHF.

This clone has just one count. J is TRBJ1-5 and V is TRBV7-9, with TRBD1 identical over 11 bases. The CDR3 length is 16 residues. The V and J ends lost 7 bases and 3 bases, in that order; junction bases with no gene match: 8. Germline lookup yields CDR1 SEHNR and CDR2 FQNEAQ (reference sequence). CDR3 in amino acids: CASIKRDRGFNQPQHF. The CDR3 nucleotides read TGTGCCAGCATTAAAAGGGACAGGGGGTTCAATCAGCCCCAGCATTTT. Supplemented by reference TRBV7-9 and TRBJ1-5, the full variable domain reads DTGVSQNPRHKITKRGQNVTFRCDPISEHNRLYWYRQTLGQGPEFLTYFQNEAQLEKSRLLSDRFSAERPKGSFSTLEIQRTEQGDSAMYLCASIKRDRGFNQPQHFGDGTRLSIL.

The chain joins TRBV2 to TRBJ1-6, with D perhaps TRBD1 (5 bases). V was shortened by 11 bases and J by 4 bases, with 12 bases between the two germline ends. This CDR3 spans 13 amino acids. Germline V gene data show CDR1 as SNHLY and CDR2 as FYNNEI. CDR3 in DNA: TGTGCCGGTTCGGGGGGGTATAATTCACCCCTCCACTTT. It encodes CAGSGGYNSPLHF.

V and J are TRBV6-6 and TRBJ1-4, with 8 bases identical to TRBD1. CDR3 length: 16 amino acids. V dropped 6 bases and J dropped 4; count of bases not matched to a gene: 10. Germline V CDR1 and CDR2: MNHNY, SVGAGI (reference sequence). Here the CDR3 DNA reads TGTGCCAGCAGCCGAGCAGGGGGCAGTGATAATGAAAAACTGTTTTTT. Translated: CASSRAGGSDNEKLFF.

The chain employs TRBV9 and TRBJ1-1; 8 nucleotides match TRBD1. Germline V CDR1 and CDR2: SGDLS, YYNGEE. The CDR3 runs to 17 residues. With V trimmed by 0 bases and J by 0 bases, 7 bases remained unmatched. The CDR3 reads CASSVAPQGGMNTEAFF. The CDR3 bases are TGTGCCAGCAGCGTAGCCCCACAGGGGGGTATGAACACTGAAGCTTTCTTT.

This clone was detected only once. This chain connects TRBV18 to TRBJ2-5, with D tentatively TRBD1 (6 bases). V dropped 2 bases and J dropped 2 bases, with 15 bases sitting between them. Germline V CDR1 and CDR2: KGHSH, LQKENI. CDR3 size: 16 residues. CDR3 sequence: CASSPRTANDQETQYF. Here the CDR3 DNA reads TGTGCCAGCTCACCAAGGACAGCTAACGATCAAGAGACCCAGTACTTC.

This clone has just one count. V is TRBV9 and J is TRBJ2-5, with 10 nucleotides matching TRBD2. Germline-derived CDR1 and CDR2 are SGDLS and YYNGEE. The CDR3 spans 17 residues. The V segment lost 0 bases and the J segment 1 base; nucleotides outside the gene matches: 6. For the CDR3, the DNA is TGTGCCAGCAGCGTAGGAGGTAGCGGGGGGTTCCAAGAGACCCAGTACTTC. Its translation is CASSVGGSGGFQETQYF.

This clone was seen a single time. The V and J genes are TRBV6-5 and TRBJ2-1; 12 positions agree with TRBD2. This CDR3 is built from 14 residues. With V trimmed by 5 bases and J by 8 bases, 4 bases remained unmatched. Germline CDR1 reads MNHEY; CDR2 reads SVGAGI. This CDR3 reads CASSLAGGRDEQFF. In nucleotides, the CDR3 is TGTGCCAGCAGTCTAGCGGGGGGGAGGGATGAGCAGTTCTTC.

This chain joins TRBV9 and TRBJ1-1, with a tentative D call TRBD1 (5 bases). There are 15 residues in the CDR3. V was pared by 0 bases and J by 4 bases, with 13 bases between. Germline V gene lookup returns CDR1 SGDLS and CDR2 YYNGEE. The CDR3 protein is CASSVVQGGGTEAFF. The DNA of the CDR3 is TGTGCCAGCAGCGTAGTTCAGGGAGGTGGCACTGAAGCTTTCTTT.

The chain joins TRBV19 to TRBJ2-2; a possible D gene is TRBD1 (7 bases). Trimming stripped 7 bases from V and 5 bases from J, with 20 bases between. The germline V gene has CDR1 LNHDA and CDR2 SQIVND (reference sequence). The CDR3 has 16 amino acids. CDR3 sequence: CASTVWTGGGTGELFF. The CDR3 DNA follows: TGTGCCAGTACTGTTTGGACAGGTGGAGGGACCGGGGAGCTGTTTTTT.

This chain connects TRBV5-4 to TRBJ1-2; no firm D call. There are 14 residues in the CDR3. V was shortened by 7 bases and J by 4 bases, with 17 bases between the two germline ends. CDR1 is SGHNT, CDR2 YYREEE, per germline (reference sequence). The CDR3 sequence is CASLEDGRVYGYTF. CDR3 sequence (DNA): TGTGCCAGCTTAGAGGACGGGAGGGTCTATGGCTACACCTTC.

This clone was recorded only once. The gene calls are TRBV9 and TRBJ2-2, with D maybe TRBD2 (5 bases). Trimming left V 0 bases short and J 0 bases short, with 12 bases between. Germline assignment: CDR1 SGDLS and CDR2 YYNGEE. The CDR3 runs 17 residues. The chain's CDR3 is CASSVGWGDANTGELFF. In DNA, the CDR3 is TGTGCCAGCAGCGTAGGCTGGGGAGACGCGAACACCGGGGAGCTGTTTTTT.

The chain joins TRBV9 to TRBJ1-3, with D possibly TRBD1 on 6 matching bases. This CDR3 has 21 residues. Germline assignment: CDR1 SGDLS and CDR2 YYNGEE. V was shortened by 4 bases and J by 0 bases, with 29 bases between the two germline ends. CDR3 amino acids: CASSPRGAGAIIQPSGNTIYF. The CDR3 DNA is TGTGCCAGCAGCCCTCGGGGAGCAGGGGCCATTATTCAACCCTCTGGAAACACCATATATTTT.

The J gene is TRBJ2-1, the V gene TRBV2; a weak D match, TRBD2 (7 bases). Deletions cut 5 bases from V and 8 bases from J, with 19 bases between. The CDR3 loop spans 15 amino acids. Per the germline V gene, CDR1 is SNHLY and CDR2 is FYNNEI. The CDR3 sequence: CASSYRGALADEQFF. As DNA, the CDR3 is TGTGCCAGCAGTTATCGGGGGGCCCTGGCGGATGAGCAGTTCTTC. Full variable domain (outside the CDR3, taken from reference TRBV2 and TRBJ2-1): EPEVTQTPSHQVTQMGQEVILRCVPISNHLYFYWYRQILGQKVEFLVSFYNNEISEKSEIFDDQFSVERPDGSNFTLKIRSTKLEDSAMYFCASSYRGALADEQFFGPGTRLTVL.

The chain combines TRBV15 with TRBJ1-2; D is undetermined. The CDR3 is made up of 17 amino acids. V was clipped by 0 bases and J by 0 bases, with 14 bases between them. CDR1 LNHNV and CDR2 YYDKDF come from the germline V gene (reference sequence). DNA for the CDR3: TGTGCCACCAGCAGAGATGAGGGAGCTACTACTAACTATGGCTACACCTTC. Protein sequence: CATSRDEGATTNYGYTF.

This clone was observed a handful of times. The genes are TRBV7-9 and TRBJ2-2, with 7 bases lining up with TRBD1. J was trimmed by 3 bases and V by 7 bases; bases with no gene match: 14. The CDR3 is 17 residues long. Germline V gives CDR1 SEHNR, CDR2 FQNEAQ (reference sequence). The CDR3 DNA reads TGTGCCAGCACACCGGCGATAGGACAGGAGTACACCGGGGAGCTGTTTTTT. Protein product: CASTPAIGQEYTGELFF.

This chain uses TRBV27 with TRBJ1-4; 8 bases line up with TRBD1. Unmatched junction bases numbered 8, after V lost 4 bases and J lost 7 bases. The CDR3 covers 15 residues. Germline values: CDR1 MNHEY, CDR2 SMNVEV (reference sequence). The CDR3 bases are TGTGCCAGCAGTTCTTGGACAGGGAACCCTGAAAAACTGTTTTTT. Translating gives CASSSWTGNPEKLFF.

This chain links TRBV28 with TRBJ1-1; maybe TRBD1 (5 bases). The V end was cut by 6 bases, the J end by 5 bases, with 19 bases between. Germline V lookup: CDR1 MDHEN, CDR2 SYDVKM. CDR3 length: 15 amino acids. As DNA, the CDR3 is TGTGCCAGCAGCGAAACGAACAGGTTTTCGACTGAAGCTTTCTTT. It codes for CASSETNRFSTEAFF.

The chain links TRBV5-1 to TRBJ1-5; the D is unclear. Germline V gene sequence: CDR1 SGHRS, CDR2 YFSETQ. Trimming pared 4 bases from V and 2 bases from J, leaving 16 bases between. CDR3 length equals 16 residues. DNA of the CDR3: TGCGCCAGCAGCCCTAATGGGCCGACCGGCAATCAGCCCCAGCATTTT. This codes for CASSPNGPTGNQPQHF.

The J gene is TRBJ1-1, the V gene TRBV7-2; D perhaps matches TRBD1 (6 bases). The ends were cut back, 4 bases at V and 0 bases at J, with 9 bases in the middle. The CDR3 consists of 14 residues. Germline CDR1 is SGHTA and CDR2 is FQGNSA. The CDR3 protein is CASSWGQVNTEAFF. CDR3 nucleotide sequence: TGTGCCAGCAGCTGGGGACAAGTGAACACTGAAGCTTTCTTT. Filled out from reference TRBV7-2 and TRBJ1-1, the complete variable domain reads GAGVSQSPSNKVTEKGKDVELRCDPISGHTALYWYRQSLGQGLEFLIYFQGNSAPDKSGLPSDRFSAERTGGSVSTLTIQRTQQEDSAVYLCASSWGQVNTEAFFGQGTRLTVV.